This section outlines one TCR beta chain sequence together with its context. The junction shows a germline mismatch at one end, possibly a read error. The sample belongs to a study of cytomegalovirus exposure and HLA in healthy donors. In germline, CDR1 is KGHSH, CDR2 LQKENI. The CDR3 is made up of 16 amino acids. The study ran its PCR with 60 Vbeta and 13 Jbeta primers. Repertoires were generated with immunoSEQ multiplex PCR, while TCRdb's copy carries only in-frame clones and drops some. The sample shows more than 95,000 clones, approximately 80% of them seen only once. The receptor was isolated from a woman aged 40 to 55 in good health and CMV-seropositive. Sequencing was done on a sample of PBMCs. The genes are TRBV18 and TRBJ2-2; 12 nucleotides line up with TRBD2. CDR3 residues: CASSPLAGGTTGELFF. CDR3 bases: TGTGCCAGCTCGCCACTAGCGGGAGGAACCACCGGGGAGCTGTTTTTT.